This is a list of T cell receptor beta chains from one sample in a study of graft-versus-host responses after intestinal transplantation. Their antigens are not known. This table comes from immunoSEQ multiplex PCR, and its TCRdb copy is limited to in-frame clones, with some not included. The table shows tens of thousands of clones, with 90% to 95% occurring only once. Material: unstimulated CD4+ T cells sorted from spleen or lymph node cells, obtained before intestinal transplant. These receptor sequences come from a human donor who received an intestinal transplant. CDR3s include the opening cysteine and the closing phenylalanine or tryptophan. Fields, in order: CDR3 length, V gene, clone size, J gene, CDR3 protein. Some rows have no size entry. The others give once, few or many, or a class for an expanded clone.

cdr3_length: 11
v_call: TRBV7-9
clone_size: NA
j_call: TRBJ1-1
cdr3_aa: CASSLTQVAFF

cdr3_length: 18
v_call: TRBV7-2
clone_size: once
j_call: TRBJ2-7
cdr3_aa: CASSLAPLTANIFYEQYF

cdr3_length: 13
v_call: TRBV7-9
clone_size: once
j_call: TRBJ2-2
cdr3_aa: CASSLDYPGELFF

cdr3_length: 13
v_call: TRBV7-2
clone_size: NA
j_call: TRBJ1-2
cdr3_aa: CASSLARAGGYTF

cdr3_length: 14
v_call: TRBV4-3
clone_size: NA
j_call: TRBJ1-1
cdr3_aa: CASSPGGQRLGAFF

cdr3_length: 12
v_call: TRBV2
clone_size: NA
j_call: TRBJ1-2
cdr3_aa: CASSAGLGGYTF

cdr3_length: 15
v_call: TRBV11-3
clone_size: NA
j_call: TRBJ2-7
cdr3_aa: CASSAGTSGRYEQYF

cdr3_length: 13
v_call: TRBV25-1
clone_size: NA
j_call: TRBJ2-5
cdr3_aa: CASSERGEETQYF

cdr3_length: 13
v_call: TRBV7-2
clone_size: NA
j_call: TRBJ2-5
cdr3_aa: CASSSGDGETQYF

cdr3_length: 15
v_call: TRBV7-9
clone_size: NA
j_call: TRBJ1-3
cdr3_aa: CASSEIGTFGNTIYF

cdr3_length: 14
v_call: TRBV7-9
clone_size: NA
j_call: TRBJ2-3
cdr3_aa: CASSLGQGADTQYF

cdr3_length: 18
v_call: TRBV7-8
clone_size: NA
j_call: TRBJ1-6
cdr3_aa: CASSQKATGQVNNSPLHF

cdr3_length: 17
v_call: TRBV18
clone_size: NA
j_call: TRBJ2-6
cdr3_aa: CASSPWTGQSGANVLTF

cdr3_length: 16
v_call: TRBV30
clone_size: NA
j_call: TRBJ1-1
cdr3_aa: CAWSAARPTKNTEAFF

cdr3_length: 17
v_call: TRBV19
clone_size: NA
j_call: TRBJ2-6
cdr3_aa: CASRPRDRVSGANVLTF

cdr3_length: 14
v_call: TRBV5-1
clone_size: NA
j_call: TRBJ2-3
cdr3_aa: CASSLADNTDTQYF

cdr3_length: 14
v_call: TRBV19
clone_size: NA
j_call: TRBJ1-1
cdr3_aa: CASSIGGLNTEAFF

cdr3_length: 15
v_call: TRBV5-1
clone_size: once
j_call: TRBJ2-5
cdr3_aa: CASSPLSSGVETQYF

cdr3_length: 13
v_call: TRBV5-8
clone_size: NA
j_call: TRBJ1-1
cdr3_aa: CASRTPTGLEAFF

cdr3_length: 17
v_call: TRBV7-2
clone_size: NA
j_call: TRBJ2-5
cdr3_aa: CASSRQGGTPLQETQYF

cdr3_length: 13
v_call: TRBV30
clone_size: NA
j_call: TRBJ1-2
cdr3_aa: CAWSVRGDSGYTF

cdr3_length: 13
v_call: TRBV10-3
clone_size: few
j_call: TRBJ1-6
cdr3_aa: CAISEGDFSPLHF

cdr3_length: 14
v_call: TRBV6-5
clone_size: NA
j_call: TRBJ2-5
cdr3_aa: CASRRLTAQETQYF

cdr3_length: 13
v_call: TRBV7-8
clone_size: NA
j_call: TRBJ1-6
cdr3_aa: CASSVNRDSPLHF

cdr3_length: 17
v_call: TRBV4-3
clone_size: NA
j_call: TRBJ1-3
cdr3_aa: CASSEGLLRGSGNTIYF

cdr3_length: 13
v_call: TRBV19
clone_size: few
j_call: TRBJ1-2
cdr3_aa: CASSMGQGKSYTF